The rows below give T cell receptor beta chains drawn from one sample of a study of blood T cell repertoires in COVID-19. The method was immunoSEQ multiplex PCR; TCRdb's version includes in-frame clones alone and lacks a portion of them. This table holds under 200,000 clones, around 80% found once. Input material: PBMCs or T cells enriched from blood (not recorded which). The receptors were sampled from a woman in her sixties or seventies in a cohort exposed to, infected with or recovered from COVID-19 (not recorded which). Both conserved end residues are part of each CDR3. A D gene is named only where the DNA matches it firmly. Not all rows give a size; the values are once, few, many and, for expanded clones, a class.

D,V,size,J,DNA,CDR3
TRBD1,TRBV6-5,.,TRBJ2-1,TGTGCCAGCAGTTACTCGAGGGGGCGCCCCTACAATGAGCAGTTCTTC,CASSYSRGRPYNEQFF
.,TRBV18,.,TRBJ1-4,TGTGCCAGCTCACCGAGATGGAGTACGGCTGAAAAACTGTTTTTT,CASSPRWSTAEKLFF
.,TRBV5-1,.,TRBJ2-4,TGCGCCAGCAGCTTGGATCCCTCGAGCATTCAGTACTTC,CASSLDPSSIQYF
.,TRBV7-9,.,TRBJ2-1,TGTGCCAGCAGCTTAGGCCTAGCCAATGAGCAGTTCTTC,CASSLGLANEQFF
TRBD1,TRBV18,.,TRBJ2-5,TGTGCCAGCTCACCAACAGGGGGCCAAGAGACCCAGTACTTC,CASSPTGGQETQYF
.,TRBV6-6,.,TRBJ1-1,TGTGCCAGCAGTTACTCGGGACAAGACACTGAAGCTTTCTTT,CASSYSGQDTEAFF
TRBD1,TRBV7-2,.,TRBJ2-5,TGTGCCAGCAGCTCGTTGGACAGGCCCAGGTACTTC,CASSSLDRPRYF
TRBD2,TRBV10-2,few,TRBJ2-7,TGCGCCAGCAGACTAGCGGGAGCGGGCGAGCAGTACTTC,CASRLAGAGEQYF
.,TRBV7-8,.,TRBJ1-5,TGTGCCAGCAGCTTTTGGGGAGGCAATCAGCCCCAGCATTTT,CASSFWGGNQPQHF
.,TRBV2,.,TRBJ1-3,TGTGCCAGCGGGGCAGTCCGGAACACCATATATTTT,CASGAVRNTIYF
.,TRBV7-8,.,TRBJ2-7,TGTGCCAGCAGCCAACAGGGGGGGACTGTCTACGAGCAGTACTTC,CASSQQGGTVYEQYF
.,TRBV5-1,.,TRBJ2-7,TGCGCCAGCAGCTTGGAGTCGGGCTACGAGCAGTACTTC,CASSLESGYEQYF
.,TRBV19,once,TRBJ2-1,TGTGCCAGTAGTATAGCTGTTAGCTCCTACAATGAGCAGTTCTTC,CASSIAVSSYNEQFF
TRBD1,TRBV10-3,.,TRBJ1-2,TGTGCCATCAGTGGCGACAGGGAGGCTTATGGCTACACCTTC,CAISGDREAYGYTF
TRBD1,TRBV6-5,.,TRBJ1-5,TGTGCCAGCAGTCCTGTAACAGGGGGCAATCAGCCCCAGCATTTT,CASSPVTGGNQPQHF
.,TRBV2,.,TRBJ2-5,TGTGCCAGCCGTCTGGAGACCCAGTACTTC,CASRLETQYF
TRBD2,TRBV10-3,once,TRBJ2-1,TGTGCCACGGGACTAGCGGGAGGCGATGAGCAGTTCTTC,CATGLAGGDEQFF
.,TRBV2,.,TRBJ1-1,TGTGCCAGCACTCAGCAGGGTTTGAACACTGAAGCTTTCTTT,CASTQQGLNTEAFF
.,TRBV4-2,few,TRBJ2-1,TGTGCCAGCAGCCAAGATCTATCTGAGCAGTTCTTC,CASSQDLSEQFF
.,TRBV4-3,many,TRBJ1-5,TGCGCCAGCAGCCAAGGGAGATATCAGCCCCAGCATTTT,CASSQGRYQPQHF
TRBD1,TRBV7-8,.,TRBJ1-5,TGTGCCAGCAGCTTAGTGGGAGGCGGGGACAGTAATCAGCCCCAGCATTTT,CASSLVGGGDSNQPQHF
TRBD2,TRBV5-1,.,TRBJ2-7,TGCGCCAGCAGCAAAACAGGGAGCGGGAGTTTCAACGAGCAGTACTTC,CASSKTGSGSFNEQYF